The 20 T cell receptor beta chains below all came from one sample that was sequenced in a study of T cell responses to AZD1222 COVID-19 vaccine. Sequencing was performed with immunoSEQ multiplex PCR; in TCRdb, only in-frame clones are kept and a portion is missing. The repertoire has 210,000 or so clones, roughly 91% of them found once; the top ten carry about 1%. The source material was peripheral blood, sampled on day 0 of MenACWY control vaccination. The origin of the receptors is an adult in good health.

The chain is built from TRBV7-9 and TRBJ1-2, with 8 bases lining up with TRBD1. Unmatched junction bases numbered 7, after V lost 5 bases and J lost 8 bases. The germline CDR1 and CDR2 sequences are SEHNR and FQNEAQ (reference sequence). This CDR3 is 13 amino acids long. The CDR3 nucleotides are TGTGCCAGCAGCCCGTGGACAGGGAACGGCTACACCTTC. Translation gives CASSPWTGNGYTF.

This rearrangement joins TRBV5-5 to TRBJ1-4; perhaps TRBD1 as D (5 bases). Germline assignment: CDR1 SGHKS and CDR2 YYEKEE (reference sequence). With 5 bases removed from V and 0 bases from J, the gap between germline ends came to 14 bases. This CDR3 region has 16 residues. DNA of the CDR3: TGTGCCAGCAGGGACACGGCCCCACCAACTAATGAAAAACTGTTTTTT. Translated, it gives CASRDTAPPTNEKLFF.

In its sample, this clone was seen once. CDR3 in DNA: TGTGCCAGCATTGGACAGCTAGCCTCTGGAAACACCATATATTTT. This gives the protein CASIGQLASGNTIYF. The rearrangement links TRBV25-1 to TRBJ1-3, with D possibly matching TRBD1 (6 bases). Germline CDR1 MGHDK, CDR2 SYGVNS. This CDR3 is 15 amino acids long. The V gene lost 7 bases and the J gene lost 0 bases, with 13 bases spanning the gap.

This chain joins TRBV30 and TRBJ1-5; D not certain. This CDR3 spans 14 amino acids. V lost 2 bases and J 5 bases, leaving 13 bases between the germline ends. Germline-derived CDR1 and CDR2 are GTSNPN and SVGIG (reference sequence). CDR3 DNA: TGTGCCTGGAGTCCTATTTCGGGCGATCAGCCCCAGCATTTT. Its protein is CAWSPISGDQPQHF.

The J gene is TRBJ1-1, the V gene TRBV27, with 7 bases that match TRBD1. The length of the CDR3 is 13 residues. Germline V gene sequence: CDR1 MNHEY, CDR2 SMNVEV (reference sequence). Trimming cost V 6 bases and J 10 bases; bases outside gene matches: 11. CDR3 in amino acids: CASRATRGLRAFF. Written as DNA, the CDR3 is TGTGCCAGCAGGGCAACTAGGGGGCTGAGAGCTTTCTTT.

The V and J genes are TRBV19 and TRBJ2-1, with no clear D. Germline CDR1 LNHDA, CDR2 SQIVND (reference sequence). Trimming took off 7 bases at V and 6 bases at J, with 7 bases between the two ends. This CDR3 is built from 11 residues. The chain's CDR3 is CASKSVNEQFF. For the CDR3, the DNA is TGTGCCAGTAAGTCCGTCAATGAGCAGTTCTTC. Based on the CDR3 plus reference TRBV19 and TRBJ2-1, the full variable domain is DGGITQSPKYLFRKEGQNVTLSCEQNLNHDAMYWYRQDPGQGLRLIYYSQIVNDFQKGDIAEGYSVSREKKESFPLTVTSAQKNPTAFYLCASKSVNEQFFGPGTRLTVL.

The CDR3 DNA follows: TGTGCCAGCAGCCAGGACAGGGGCACTGAAGCTTTCTTT. Encoded protein: CASSQDRGTEAFF. The chain links TRBV11-3 to TRBJ1-1, with TRBD1 identical over 9 bases. V was clipped by 5 bases and J by 4 bases; unmatched bases: 2. Germline CDR1 SGHNT, CDR2 YENEEA. The CDR3 runs to 13 residues.

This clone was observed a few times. CDR3 in amino acids: CASSLGVRGDTEAFF. Here the CDR3 DNA reads TGTGCCAGCAGCTTGGGCGTAAGGGGAGATACTGAAGCTTTCTTT. The rearrangement joins TRBV5-6 to TRBJ1-1; D is perhaps TRBD1 (5 bases). Trimming removed 0 bases at V and 5 bases at J, with 14 bases between. In germline, CDR1 is SGHDT, CDR2 YYEEEE. There are 15 residues in the CDR3.

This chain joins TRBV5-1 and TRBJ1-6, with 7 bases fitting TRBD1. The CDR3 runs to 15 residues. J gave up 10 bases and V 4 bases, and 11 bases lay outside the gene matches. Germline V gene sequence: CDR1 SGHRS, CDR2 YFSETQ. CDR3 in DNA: TGCGCCAGCAGCGCAGATAACAGGGGCGGGTCACCCCTCCACTTT. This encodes CASSADNRGGSPLHF.

The chain's CDR3 is CASSPEGGLDYGYTF. The CDR3 DNA reads TGCGCCAGCAGCCCTGAAGGGGGCTTGGACTATGGCTACACCTTC. This rearrangement joins TRBV5-1 to TRBJ1-2, with 7 bases identical to TRBD1. The CDR3 sequence is 15 residues long. Germline CDR1 and CDR2: SGHRS and YFSETQ. V shed 4 bases and J 3 bases; nucleotides not matched to a gene: 9.

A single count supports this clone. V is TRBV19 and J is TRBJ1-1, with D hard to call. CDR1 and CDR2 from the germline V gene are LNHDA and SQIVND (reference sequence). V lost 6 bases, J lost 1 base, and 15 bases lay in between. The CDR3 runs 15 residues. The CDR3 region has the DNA TGTGCCAGTAGGTGGAGCGACGGTACGAACACTGAAGCTTTCTTT. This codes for CASRWSDGTNTEAFF.

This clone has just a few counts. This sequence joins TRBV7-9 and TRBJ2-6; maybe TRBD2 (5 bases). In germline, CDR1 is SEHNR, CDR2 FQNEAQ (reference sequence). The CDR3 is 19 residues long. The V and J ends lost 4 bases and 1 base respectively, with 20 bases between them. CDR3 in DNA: TGTGCCAGCAGCTCTAGCACGGACCGAGCTGGGTCTGGGGCCAACGTCCTGACTTTC. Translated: CASSSSTDRAGSGANVLTF. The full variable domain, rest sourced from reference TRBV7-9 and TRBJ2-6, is DTGVSQNPRHKITKRGQNVTFRCDPISEHNRLYWYRQTLGQGPEFLTYFQNEAQLEKSRLLSDRFSAERPKGSFSTLEIQRTEQGDSAMYLCASSSSTDRAGSGANVLTFGAGSRLTVL.

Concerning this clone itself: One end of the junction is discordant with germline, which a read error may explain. The CDR3 sequence is CASSYSRQGIGEHFF. The CDR3 nucleotides are TGTGCCAGCAGTTACTCACGCCAGGGGATCGGTGAGCATTTCTTC. The rearrangement uses TRBV6-5 and TRBJ2-1; a weak D match, TRBD1 (6 bases). This CDR3 spans 15 amino acids. Germline V gives CDR1 MNHEY, CDR2 SVGAGI.

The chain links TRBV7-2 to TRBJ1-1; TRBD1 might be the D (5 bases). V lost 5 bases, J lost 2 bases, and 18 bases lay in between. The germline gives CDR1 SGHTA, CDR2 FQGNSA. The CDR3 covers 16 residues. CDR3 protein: CASSVRAGGSNTEAFF. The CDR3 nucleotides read TGTGCCAGCAGCGTAAGAGCCGGGGGATCTAACACTGAAGCTTTCTTT.

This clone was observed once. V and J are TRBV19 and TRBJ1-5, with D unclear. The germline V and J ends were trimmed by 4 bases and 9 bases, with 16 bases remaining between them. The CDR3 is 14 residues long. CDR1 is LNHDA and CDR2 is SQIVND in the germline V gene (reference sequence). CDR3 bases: TGTGCCAGTAGTACCTCCCACGGACGGAGGCCCCAGCATTTT. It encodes CASSTSHGRRPQHF.

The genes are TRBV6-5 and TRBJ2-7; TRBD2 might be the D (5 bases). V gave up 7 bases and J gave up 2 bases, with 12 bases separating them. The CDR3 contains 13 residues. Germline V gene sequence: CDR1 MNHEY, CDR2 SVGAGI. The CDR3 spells CASIAQVPYEQYF. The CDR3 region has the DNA TGTGCCAGCATAGCGCAGGTTCCCTACGAGCAGTACTTC.

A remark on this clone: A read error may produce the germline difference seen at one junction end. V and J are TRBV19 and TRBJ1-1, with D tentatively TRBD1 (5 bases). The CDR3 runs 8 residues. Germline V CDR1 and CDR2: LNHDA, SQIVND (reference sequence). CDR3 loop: CATTGADF. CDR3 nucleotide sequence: TGTGCCACCACCGGGGCAGACTTT.

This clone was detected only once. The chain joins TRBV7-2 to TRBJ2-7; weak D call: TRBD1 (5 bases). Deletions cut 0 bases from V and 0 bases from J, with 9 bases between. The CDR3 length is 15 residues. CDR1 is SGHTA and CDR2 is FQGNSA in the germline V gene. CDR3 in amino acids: CASSLALTASYEQYF. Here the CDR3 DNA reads TGTGCCAGCAGCTTAGCCCTGACAGCCTCCTACGAGCAGTACTTC.

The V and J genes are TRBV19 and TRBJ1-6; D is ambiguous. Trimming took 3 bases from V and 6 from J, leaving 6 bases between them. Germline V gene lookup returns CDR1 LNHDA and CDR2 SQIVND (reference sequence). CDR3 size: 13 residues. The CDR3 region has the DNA TGTGCCAGTAGTATTAAGATTAATTCACCCCTCCACTTT. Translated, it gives CASSIKINSPLHF.

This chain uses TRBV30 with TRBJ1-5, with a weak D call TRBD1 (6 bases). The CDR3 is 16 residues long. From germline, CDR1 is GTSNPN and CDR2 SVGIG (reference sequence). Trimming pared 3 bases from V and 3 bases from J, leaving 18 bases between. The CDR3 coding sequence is TGTGCCTGGAGCCCTCAAAGAAGGGGGGCCAATCAGCCCCAGCATTTT. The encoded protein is CAWSPQRRGANQPQHF.